A selection of T cell receptor beta chains follows, all from one sample in a study of beta chain features in type 1 diabetes. Generated by immunoSEQ multiplex PCR, the TCRdb table keeps only in-frame clones and is missing some. The sample lists 300,000 to 450,000 clones, less than 20% occurring once. Sequenced input: naive CD4+ T cells from blood. These receptors came from a woman aged 18-29 years in good health. Both conserved end residues are trimmed from each CDR3.

V gene,CDR3 protein
TRBV7-2,ASSLGRKSPNTEAF
TRBV5-1,ASSSRALDNEQF
TRBV27,ASSSGLAGGETQY
TRBV2,ASSEARGALVGYT
TRBV14,ASSRRQNTEAF
TRBV7-2,ASSPSGTGWTGELF
TRBV5-6,ASSDQGANVLT
TRBV9,ASSSGTGVYNEQF
TRBV6-6,ASRQGEANYGYT
TRBV5-1,ASSFATGAQEQY
TRBV7-7,ASSTGTSGSVGELF
TRBV7-2,AGGNNEQF
TRBV7-2,AWGSTNYGYT
TRBV27,ASSTHPWTGAIPPHGYT
TRBV5-1,ASSPRGLLDYGYT
TRBV6-1,ASLNYRLTTDTQY
TRBV5-4,ASSRQGNTEAF